Below, 10 T cell receptor beta chains from the same sample are listed, as sequenced in a study of beta chain features in type 1 diabetes. Overall study findings and caveats: A moderate, significant TCRB CDR3 shortening appeared in type 1 diabetes across four CD4+ subsets.

The authors reverse transcribed all of the isolated RNA, so sequencing captured expressed TCRB transcripts. Data came from immunoSEQ multiplex PCR; TCRdb stores just in-frame clones and leaves some out. The sample consists of some 120,000 clones, about 18% of them appearing once. Their antigen targets remain unknown. The sample comprised central memory CD4+ T cells from blood. These receptors originate from a man younger than 35 with type 1 diabetes.

V and J are TRBV27 and TRBJ1-4; 8 bases line up with TRBD1. The CDR3 runs 13 residues. Germline V lookup: CDR1 MNHEY, CDR2 SMNVEV (reference sequence). The J segment lost 6 bases and the V segment lost 6 bases, leaving 3 bases of the junction unmatched. CDR3 coding DNA: TGTGCCAGCAGCAAGACAGGGGATGAAAAACTGTTTTTT. Amino acids: CASSKTGDEKLFF. Complete variable domain (other parts from reference TRBV27 and TRBJ1-4): EAQVTQNPRYLITVTGKKLTVTCSQNMNHEYMSWYRQDPGLGLRQIYYSMNVEVTDKGDVPEGYKVSRKEKRNFPLILESPSPNQTSLYFCASSKTGDEKLFFGSGTQLSVL.

This clone was seen many times. This chain joins TRBV30 and TRBJ1-2; D not certain. The CDR3 is made up of 15 amino acids. Germline V gives CDR1 GTSNPN, CDR2 SVGIG (reference sequence). V dropped 4 bases and J dropped 1 base, with 16 bases sitting between them. DNA for the CDR3: TGTGCCTGGACTCCCGTCAAGAGATTTAACTATGGCTACACCTTC. It yields the protein CAWTPVKRFNYGYTF.

There are many counts of this clone. The chain recombines TRBV9 with TRBJ2-3, with TRBD2 as a possible D gene (5 bases). Germline loops: CDR1 SGDLS, CDR2 YYNGEE. Between the trimmed V and J ends, which lost 0 bases and 3 bases, there was a span of 8 bases. The CDR3 sequence is 14 residues long. In DNA, the CDR3 is TGTGCCAGCAGCGTAGGGGAGCTGACAGATACGCAGTATTTT. Its translation: CASSVGELTDTQYF. Drawing the rest from reference TRBV9 and TRBJ2-3, the complete variable domain is DSGVTQTPKHLITATGQRVTLRCSPRSGDLSVYWYQQSLDQGLQFLIQYYNGEERAKGNILERFSAQQFPDLHSELNLSSLELGDSALYFCASSVGELTDTQYFGPGTRLTVL.

The chain is built from TRBV29-1 and TRBJ2-6; 9 bases are a match to TRBD1. J gave up 9 bases and V 6 bases, and 6 bases lay outside the gene matches. Germline V gene data show CDR1 as SQVTM and CDR2 as ANQGSEA. This CDR3 region has 13 residues. The CDR3 bases are TGCAGCGTGGGACAGGGTGTGTACAACGTCCTGACTTTC. It is translated as CSVGQGVYNVLTF.

CDR3 amino acids: CAWKPAGSPDTQYF. The DNA of the CDR3 is TGTGCCTGGAAACCCGCCGGGAGCCCAGATACGCAGTATTTT. The chain is built from TRBV30 and TRBJ2-3, with a tentative D call TRBD2 (6 bases). Germline CDR1 GTSNPN, CDR2 SVGIG (reference sequence). Trimming pared 4 bases from V and 4 bases from J, leaving 15 bases between. CDR3 length equals 14 residues.

V and J are TRBV4-2 and TRBJ2-7, with 9 bases identical to TRBD2. The germline V gene encodes CDR1 LGHNA and CDR2 YNFKEQ. The CDR3 contains 17 residues. J gave up 3 bases and V 0 bases, and 9 bases lay outside the gene matches. CDR3 sequence (DNA): TGTGCCAGCAGCCAAGATTTGGGGACTAGCAGGGTCTACGAGCAGTACTTC. Protein product: CASSQDLGTSRVYEQYF.

The chain employs TRBV27 and TRBJ2-3; no clear D. Per the germline V gene, CDR1 is MNHEY and CDR2 is SMNVEV (reference sequence). V was cut by 4 bases and J by 3 bases, with 14 bases left in between. CDR3 size: 15 residues. CDR3: CASSSRLMGTDTQYF. CDR3 nucleotide sequence: TGTGCCAGCAGTTCCAGACTTATGGGGACAGATACGCAGTATTTT.

This clone was observed a few times. The chain joins TRBV30 to TRBJ2-7; TRBD1 matches 8 bases. Losses at the gene ends were 0 bases for V and 5 bases for J; bases not matched to a gene: 12. Germline-derived CDR1 and CDR2 are GTSNPN and SVGIG (reference sequence). The CDR3 extends over 16 amino acids. The CDR3 here is CAWSVSFRTGNDEQYF. CDR3 in DNA: TGTGCCTGGAGTGTATCCTTTCGGACAGGGAATGACGAGCAGTACTTC.

The chain is built from TRBV6-5 and TRBJ2-1; 8 bases map to TRBD2. Germline lookup yields CDR1 MNHEY and CDR2 SVGAGI. CDR3 length: 15 amino acids. The trim removed 6 bases at V and 5 bases at J, leaving 9 bases unmatched. The CDR3 loop reads CASSLPGGAHNEQFF. In DNA, the CDR3 is TGTGCCAGCAGCCTCCCCGGGGGGGCCCACAATGAGCAGTTCTTC.

The chain links TRBV7-9 to TRBJ2-1; tentative D call: TRBD1 (6 bases). The CDR3 sequence is 14 residues long. The germline gives CDR1 SEHNR, CDR2 FQNEAQ (reference sequence). V dropped 3 bases and J dropped 6 bases, with 12 bases sitting between them. CDR3 loop: CASSFLQGPNEQFF. The CDR3 DNA reads TGTGCCAGCAGCTTTCTCCAGGGGCCCAATGAGCAGTTCTTC.